This entry concerns a single T cell receptor (beta chain). The antigen is not known. The CDR3 has 13 amino acids. Germline V gene sequence: CDR1 MNHEY, CDR2 SMNVEV (reference sequence). V was trimmed by 7 bases and J by 1 base, leaving 10 bases between them. The data are from a study of CD8+ T cells in alopecia areata. Study information: Once tofacitinib had been taken for 6 to 18 months, 6 months off drug followed.

The sequencing template was cDNA reverse transcribed from extracted RNA. Assay: immunoSEQ multiplex PCR; the TCRdb copy retains only in-frame clones and omits some. The table shows more than 75,000 clones, with approximately 42% occurring only once. Study observations and caveats: Across lesional scalp, and particularly alopecia totalis/universalis, clonality surpassed that of normal scalp. Possibly because of HLA-related factors, TCR sharing was less clear across patients than in mice.

Alopecia areata patients gave lesional scalp punch biopsies and peripheral blood samples. The rearrangement links TRBV27 to TRBJ1-1; tentative D call: TRBD1 (5 bases). This sequence was found in a human donor with alopecia areata. The sample taken for sequencing was CD4+ T cells sorted from blood. CDR3 bases: TGTGCCAGCAACCCCGACAGGAACACTGAAGCTTTCTTT. Its protein product is CASNPDRNTEAFF.